This TCR beta chain originates from a study of cytomegalovirus exposure and HLA in healthy donors. Study-wide points: A later analysis reportedly identified an Asian-associated ancestry cluster as carrying fewer N-insertions than the approximately 620-donor mean. Later analysis showed TCR association rates varying by HLA locus, highest for DRB1 and lowest for HLA-C. TCR beta chains numbering 150 to 200 were designated cytomegalovirus-associated.

Primers for the PCR totalled 60 Vbeta and 13 Jbeta. TCRdb keeps only in-frame clones here, not all; method: immunoSEQ multiplex PCR. The sample consists of 120,000 or so clones, roughly 80% of them appearing once. A note on this clone: Its specificity is not known.

V gave up 3 bases and J gave up 11 bases; unmatched junction bases: 5. The germline gives CDR1 GTSNPN, CDR2 SVGIG (reference sequence). There are 11 residues in the CDR3. The sample was PBMCs. The chain joins TRBV30 to TRBJ2-5; the match to TRBD1 covers 8 bases. The clonotype comes from a man younger than 40 in good health and CMV-seronegative. CDR3: CAWRQDREQYF. The CDR3 DNA follows: TGTGCCTGGAGACAGGACAGGGAACAGTACTTC.